Listed below are T cell receptor beta chains from one sample, sequenced in a study of STAT5B mutations in CD4+ large granular lymphocyte leukemia. Only in-frame clones appear in the TCRdb table, and some are missing; sequencing was by immunoSEQ multiplex PCR. The sample lists about 33,000 clones, roughly 76% occurring once. The source material was CD4+ T cells from blood buffy coats. These receptors all come from a human donor in good health. Both conserved end residues are part of each CDR3. Fields, in order: clone size, V gene, D gene, J gene, CDR3 length, CDR3 DNA, CDR3 protein. D genes are given only for firm matches. Expanded clones are given a class, and other clones once, few, many or no size at all.

once	TRBV20-1	NA	TRBJ2-7	11	TGCAGTGCTAGGGCGGGCCACGAGCAGTACTTC	CSARAGHEQYF
once	TRBV10-3	NA	TRBJ1-2	12	TGTGCCATCAGTGAACAGGGTTATGGCTACACCTTC	CAISEQGYGYTF
NA	TRBV30	NA	TRBJ1-1	17	TGTGCCTGGAGTGTACGTTGGGGGGCGGCTCGGAGCACTGAAGCTTTCTTT	CAWSVRWGAARSTEAFF
NA	TRBV18	TRBD2	TRBJ2-5	15	TGTGCCAGCTCATCTACAGCGGGAGGCCAAGAGACCCAGTACTTC	CASSSTAGGQETQYF
NA	TRBV7-2	NA	TRBJ1-2	14	TGTGCCAGCAGCTTAGCGCTTCTGGGCAATGGCTACACCTTC	CASSLALLGNGYTF
few	TRBV19	TRBD2	TRBJ2-7	12	TGTGCCAGTAGTAGTGCTAGCGGCGAGCAGTACTTC	CASSSASGEQYF
NA	TRBV6-1	NA	TRBJ2-7	16	TGTGCCAGCAGTGAAAGAGCACAGGCCCCATCCTACGAGCAGTACTTC	CASSERAQAPSYEQYF
NA	TRBV6-1	NA	TRBJ2-3	14	TGTGCCACACAGGGACGATTTAGCACAGATACGCAGTATTTT	CATQGRFSTDTQYF
few	TRBV2	TRBD1	TRBJ1-4	13	TGTGCCAGCATGGTCGGGACAGATGAAAAACTGTTTTTT	CASMVGTDEKLFF
NA	TRBV5-1	TRBD1	TRBJ1-2	17	TGCGCCAGCAGCCTGCCCGGGACAGCTAAAGGATCCTATGGCTACACCTTC	CASSLPGTAKGSYGYTF